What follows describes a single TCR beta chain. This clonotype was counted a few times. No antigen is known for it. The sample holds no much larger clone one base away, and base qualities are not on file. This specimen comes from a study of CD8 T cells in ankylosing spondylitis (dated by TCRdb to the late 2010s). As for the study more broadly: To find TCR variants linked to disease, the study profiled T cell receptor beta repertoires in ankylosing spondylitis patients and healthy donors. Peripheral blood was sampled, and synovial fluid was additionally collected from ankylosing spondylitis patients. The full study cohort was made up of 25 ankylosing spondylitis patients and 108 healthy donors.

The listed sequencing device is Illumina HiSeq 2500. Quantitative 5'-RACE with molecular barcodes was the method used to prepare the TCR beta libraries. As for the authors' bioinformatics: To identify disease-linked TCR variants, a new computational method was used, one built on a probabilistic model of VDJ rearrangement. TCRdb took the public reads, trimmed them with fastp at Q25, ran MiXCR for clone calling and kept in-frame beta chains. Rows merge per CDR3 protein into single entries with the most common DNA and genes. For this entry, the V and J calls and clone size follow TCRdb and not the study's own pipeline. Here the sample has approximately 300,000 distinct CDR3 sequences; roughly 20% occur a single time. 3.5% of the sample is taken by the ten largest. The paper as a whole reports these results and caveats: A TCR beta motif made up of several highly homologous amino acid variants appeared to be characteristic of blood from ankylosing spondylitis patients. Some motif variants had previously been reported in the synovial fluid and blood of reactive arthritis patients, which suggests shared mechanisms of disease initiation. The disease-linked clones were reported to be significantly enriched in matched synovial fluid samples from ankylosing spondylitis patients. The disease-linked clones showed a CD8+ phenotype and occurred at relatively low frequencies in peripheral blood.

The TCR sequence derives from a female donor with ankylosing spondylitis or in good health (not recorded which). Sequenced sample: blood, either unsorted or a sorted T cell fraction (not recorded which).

This receptor has the CDR3 CASSLRLAGLSDTQYF. The DNA is TGTGCCAGCAGCTTACGGTTAGCGGGATTATCAGATACGCAGTATTTT. The chain links TRBV7-2 with TRBJ2-3, with 8 middle bases fitting TRBD2. V has 2 bases trimmed and J has 4 bases trimmed; junction bases matching no gene number 8. Measured from the cysteine to the phenylalanine, the CDR3 is 16 residues long. Just the 48-base CDR3 DNA is kept, in frame starting at base 1. CDR1 and CDR2 are drawn from the germline V gene: SGHTA, FQGNSA.